This entry lists 12 T cell receptor beta chains sequenced from one sample in a study of blood T cell repertoires in COVID-19. Using immunoSEQ multiplex PCR, the repertoire was profiled, and TCRdb retains in-frame clones only, with some absent. Among some 300,000 clones listed, roughly 91% were seen once. Sequenced sample: PBMCs or T cells enriched from blood (not recorded which). Receptor source: a woman in her 30s who had recovered from COVID-19.

The chain combines TRBV4-3 with TRBJ2-3, with D tentatively TRBD1 (5 bases). Germline V lookup: CDR1 LGHNA, CDR2 YSLEER. The CDR3 length is 16 residues. Trimming removed 5 bases at V and 0 bases at J, with 15 bases between. The CDR3 sequence is CASSSDSLISTDTQYF. CDR3 coding DNA: TGCGCCAGCAGCTCCGACAGTCTAATTAGCACAGATACGCAGTATTTT.

V is TRBV30 and J is TRBJ2-5; D might be TRBD1 (6 bases). Between the trimmed V and J ends, which lost 7 bases and 4 bases, there was a span of 16 bases. CDR1 is GTSNPN and CDR2 is SVGIG in the germline V gene (reference sequence). The CDR3 sequence is 13 residues long. The CDR3 region is CAFPSRGGETQYF. In DNA, the CDR3 is TGTGCCTTCCCGTCCAGGGGCGGAGAGACCCAGTACTTC.

The table lists this clone with a count of one. The chain has TRBV7-2 and TRBJ2-7; D gene uncertain. Germline-derived CDR1 and CDR2 are SGHTA and FQGNSA. The CDR3 totals 12 residues. Trimming removed 2 bases from V and 6 bases from J, with 8 bases in between. CDR3 DNA sequence: TGTGCCAGCAGCTTAATCCCGGGCGAGCAGTACTTC. Amino acids: CASSLIPGEQYF.

This clone was found once. V gene TRBV4-1 combines with J gene TRBJ1-3; tentative D call: TRBD1 (5 bases). The V and J ends lost 9 bases and 3 bases respectively, with 15 bases between them. The CDR3 sequence is 14 residues long. The germline V gene has CDR1 MGHRA and CDR2 YSYEKL. The chain's CDR3 is CASRPREGGNTIYF. The CDR3 nucleotides are TGCGCCAGTCGACCCAGGGAAGGTGGAAACACCATATATTTT.

V usage is TRBV3-1 (or the pseudogene TRBV3-2) and J usage is TRBJ2-1; 9 bases fit TRBD2. Unmatched junction bases numbered 4, after V lost 7 bases and J lost 0 bases. The CDR3 consists of 15 residues. Germline V CDR1 and CDR2: LGHDT, YNNKEL (reference sequence). DNA for the CDR3: TGTGCCAGCACCCTAGCGGGGTCCTCCTACAATGAGCAGTTCTTC. Protein product: CASTLAGSSYNEQFF.

The genes are TRBV11-2 and TRBJ1-6; 7 positions agree with TRBD1. Germline V gene sequence: CDR1 SGHAT, CDR2 FQNNGV. CDR3 length: 18 amino acids. J was trimmed by 2 bases and V by 2 bases; bases with no gene match: 9. Here the CDR3 DNA reads TGTGCCAGCAGCTTACACCCTGGTGACAGGGCCTATAATTCACCCCTCCACTTT. Translated, it gives CASSLHPGDRAYNSPLHF.

This chain joins TRBV30 and TRBJ2-4, with 9 bases identical to TRBD2. J gave up 1 base and V 2 bases, and 15 bases lay outside the gene matches. Germline-derived CDR1 and CDR2 are GTSNPN and SVGIG (reference sequence). The length of the CDR3 is 19 residues. This CDR3 reads CAWSLYSGSARLAKNIQYF. CDR3 DNA sequence: TGTGCCTGGAGTCTCTATAGCGGGAGCGCCAGACTGGCCAAAAACATTCAGTACTTC.

The count of this clone is one. The chain employs TRBV18 and TRBJ2-7; a weak D match, TRBD2 (5 bases). V dropped 3 bases and J dropped 7 bases, with 19 bases sitting between them. The CDR3 runs to 15 residues. Germline V gene sequence: CDR1 KGHSH, CDR2 LQKENI. CDR3 sequence: CASSPLTDLPGEQYF. The CDR3 DNA reads as TGTGCCAGCTCACCTCTAACCGACCTACCGGGGGAGCAGTACTTC.

This clone turned up a few times. The chain uses TRBV19 and TRBJ1-6; 7 bases fit TRBD1. The CDR3 spans 16 residues. Looked up from germline, CDR1 is LNHDA and CDR2 is SQIVND (reference sequence). V was pared by 5 bases and J by 7 bases, with 11 bases of the junction left unmatched. Here the CDR3 DNA reads TGTGCCAGTAGTCGGACCGGGACAGCCAAAAATTCACCCCTCCACTTT. Translating gives CASSRTGTAKNSPLHF.

The V call is TRBV5-1, the J call TRBJ2-1; D not resolved. V lost 2 bases, J lost 0 bases, and 12 bases lay in between. CDR1 is SGHRS, CDR2 YFSETQ, per germline. This CDR3 contains 16 residues. CDR3 DNA: TGCGCCAGCAGCTTCAGCGCCCTAAGCTCCTACAATGAGCAGTTCTTC. The encoded protein is CASSFSALSSYNEQFF.

The V and J genes are TRBV6-5 and TRBJ2-1; 7 positions match TRBD2. The germline gives CDR1 MNHEY, CDR2 SVGAGI. The CDR3 extends over 13 amino acids. The CDR3 region has the DNA TGTGGTGTTGGGGGGGAGTCCTACAATGAGCAGTTCTTC. Translated: CGVGGESYNEQFF.

J is TRBJ2-2 and V is TRBV24-1; TRBD2 matches 10 bases. Trimming cost V 3 bases and J 3 bases; bases outside gene matches: 3. This CDR3 spans 16 amino acids. Germline lookup yields CDR1 KGHDR and CDR2 SFDVKD. CDR3: CATSDRSGRYTGELFF. The CDR3 nucleotides are TGTGCCACCAGTGATCGTAGCGGGAGGTACACCGGGGAGCTGTTTTTT.